This passage covers 20 T cell receptor beta chains from one sample sequenced in a study of cytomegalovirus exposure and HLA in healthy donors. PCR involved 60 Vbeta and 13 Jbeta primers. TCRdb's copy holds only in-frame clones and misses some; the assay was immunoSEQ multiplex PCR. The table records 150,000 to 200,000 clones, less than 85% of them present only once. The sequencing sample was made of PBMCs. These receptors were obtained from a man between 40 and 49 years old in good health and CMV-seronegative.

The chain links TRBV9 to TRBJ2-1; 7 nucleotides match TRBD1. Per the germline V gene, CDR1 is SGDLS and CDR2 is YYNGEE. The CDR3 is 15 residues long. Trimming cost V 4 bases and J 8 bases; bases outside gene matches: 12. The CDR3 loop reads CASSRQDRQWDEQFF. CDR3 coding DNA: TGTGCCAGCAGCAGACAGGACAGGCAGTGGGATGAGCAGTTCTTC.

This clone is a singleton in its sample. V usage is TRBV29-1 and J usage is TRBJ2-2; D is undetermined. Trimming cost V 3 bases and J 0 bases, with 14 bases left between them. Germline CDR1 and CDR2: SQVTM and ANQGSEA. CDR3 length equals 16 residues. CDR3 residues: CSVESEIHANTGELFF. Here the CDR3 DNA reads TGCAGCGTTGAGAGCGAGATTCACGCGAACACCGGGGAGCTGTTTTTT.

The CDR3 loop reads CASSLDRGREQYF. CDR3 nucleotides: TGTGCCAGCAGCCTAGACAGGGGGCGAGAGCAGTACTTC. The chain has TRBV7-2 and TRBJ2-7; 10 bases fit TRBD1. V lost 5 bases and J lost 7; bases outside the gene matches: 5. The germline V gene encodes CDR1 SGHTA and CDR2 FQGNSA. This CDR3 comprises 13 residues.

The chain recombines TRBV2 with TRBJ2-3; maybe TRBD1 (5 bases). With 3 bases removed from V and 4 bases from J, the gap between germline ends came to 8 bases. The CDR3 extends over 13 amino acids. Germline V gives CDR1 SNHLY, CDR2 FYNNEI. CDR3 sequence: CASSDQGPDTQYF. In DNA form, the CDR3 reads TGTGCCAGCAGTGACCAGGGCCCAGATACGCAGTATTTT.

The V call is TRBV19, the J call TRBJ1-4; D unresolved. Germline CDR1 LNHDA, CDR2 SQIVND (reference sequence). Trimming cost V 4 bases and J 8 bases, with 14 bases left between them. CDR3 length: 14 residues. This CDR3 is CASSSGSLEEKLFF. CDR3 DNA sequence: TGTGCCAGTAGTAGCGGCAGTCTGGAAGAAAAACTGTTTTTT.

The chain links TRBV10-2 to TRBJ2-5; 9 bases agree with TRBD2. The tail of the sequence fits TRBJ2-7 better, so the J call may be wrong. This CDR3 is built from 14 residues. CDR1 is WSHSY, CDR2 SAAADI, per germline. CDR3: CASRAGLATYEQYF. The CDR3 nucleotides are TGCGCCAGCAGGGCGGGACTAGCCACCTACGAGCAGTACTTC.

V usage is TRBV7-3 and J usage is TRBJ2-5; perhaps TRBD1 as D (6 bases). Germline CDR1 SGHTA, CDR2 FQGTGA. The V gene lost 6 bases and the J gene lost 5 bases, with 19 bases spanning the gap. CDR3 size: 15 residues. The CDR3 nucleotides are TGTGCCAGCAGTCTCGGCAGGGGACGGGTTGAGACCCAGTACTTC. Its translation is CASSLGRGRVETQYF.

The chain joins TRBV7-9 to TRBJ2-7, with D possibly TRBD2 on 5 matching bases. Looked up from germline, CDR1 is SEHNR and CDR2 is FQNEAQ (reference sequence). V lost 7 bases to trimming and J lost 6 bases, with 22 bases between them. The CDR3 loop spans 15 amino acids. CDR3 sequence: CASTILSSGPLEQYF. CDR3 nucleotides: TGTGCCAGCACCATCCTGTCCAGCGGACCTCTCGAGCAGTACTTC.

The rearrangement links TRBV13 to TRBJ2-5, with 12 bases lining up with TRBD2. The CDR3 extends over 16 amino acids. The trim removed 4 bases at V and 0 bases at J, leaving 3 bases unmatched. CDR1 and CDR2 (germline): PRHDT, FYEKMQ (reference sequence). This chain's CDR3 is CASSSRTSGNQETQYF. The CDR3 bases are TGTGCCAGCAGCTCTAGGACTAGCGGGAACCAAGAGACCCAGTACTTC.

The chain recombines TRBV7-7 with TRBJ2-5, with D maybe TRBD2 (8 bases). Near its end, the DNA agrees better with TRBJ2-7, so the J call may be wrong. This CDR3 has 15 amino acids. Germline CDR1 and CDR2: SSHAT and FNYEAQ (reference sequence). CDR3 amino acids: CASSPGGGQIYEQYF. The CDR3 coding sequence is TGTGCCAGCAGCCCCGGGGGGGGACAGATCTACGAGCAGTACTTC.

This clone is a singleton in its sample. V is TRBV9 and J is TRBJ1-4, with unresolved D. The CDR3 has 14 residues. Deletions cut 3 bases from V and 8 bases from J, with 14 bases between. Germline V gene lookup returns CDR1 SGDLS and CDR2 YYNGEE. The DNA for the CDR3 is TGTGCCAGCAGCGCGACTAGCGGGAGAGAAAAACTGTTTTTT. This sequence encodes CASSATSGREKLFF.

Here the CDR3 reads CASSVGGQGSGGAFF. The CDR3, as DNA: TGTGCCAGCAGCGTAGGGGGACAGGGATCGGGGGGAGCTTTCTTT. The rearrangement uses TRBV9 and TRBJ1-1; 9 bases match TRBD1. The CDR3 totals 15 residues. Looked up from germline, CDR1 is SGDLS and CDR2 is YYNGEE. The V segment lost 0 bases and the J segment 10 bases; nucleotides outside the gene matches: 10.

This sequence joins TRBV18 and TRBJ1-1; TRBD1 agrees at 7 bases. V shed 5 bases and J 2 bases; nucleotides not matched to a gene: 8. The CDR3 sequence is 15 residues long. Germline lookup yields CDR1 KGHSH and CDR2 LQKENI. The CDR3 DNA is TGTGCCAGCTCAGGTTTAGGGACAGCTAACACTGAAGCTTTCTTT. This sequence encodes CASSGLGTANTEAFF. Combining the CDR3 with reference TRBV18 and TRBJ1-1 gives the whole variable domain NAGVMQNPRHLVRRRGQEARLRCSPMKGHSHVYWYRQLPEEGLKFMVYLQKENIIDESGMPKERFSAEFPKEGPSILRIQQVVRGDSAAYFCASSGLGTANTEAFFGQGTRLTVV.

The V call is TRBV18, the J call TRBJ2-6; 7 nucleotides line up with TRBD1. CDR1 is KGHSH, CDR2 LQKENI, per germline. Trimming cost V 6 bases and J 0 bases; bases outside gene matches: 11. The length of the CDR3 is 18 residues. CDR3 coding DNA: TGTGCCAGCTCCTATTCGACAGGGTGGGGCTCTGGGGCCAACGTCCTGACTTTC. It translates to CASSYSTGWGSGANVLTF.

This clone was counted a few times. CDR3 sequence: CASSSGQGSNYGYTF. The CDR3 DNA reads as TGTGCCAGCAGCTCTGGACAGGGGAGTAACTATGGCTACACCTTC. The chain couples TRBV27 to TRBJ1-2, with TRBD1 matching 9 bases. This CDR3 has 15 residues. Germline CDR1 is MNHEY and CDR2 is SMNVEV (reference sequence). The trim removed 6 bases at V and 1 base at J, leaving 6 bases unmatched.

This chain joins TRBV5-1 and TRBJ2-1, with 10 positions matching TRBD1. Per germline, CDR1 SGHRS and CDR2 YFSETQ. CDR3 length equals 15 residues. The trim removed 4 bases at V and 6 bases at J, leaving 7 bases unmatched. CDR3 region: CASSRWTGGGNEQFF. DNA for the CDR3: TGCGCCAGCAGCCGCTGGACAGGGGGAGGCAATGAGCAGTTCTTC.

This sequence joins TRBV27 and TRBJ1-3; unclear D gene. Germline CDR1 MNHEY, CDR2 SMNVEV (reference sequence). The CDR3 totals 13 residues. V was shortened by 0 bases and J by 8 bases, with 8 bases between the two germline ends. CDR3 region: CASSLSGRDTIYF. The CDR3, as DNA: TGTGCCAGCAGTTTATCGGGGAGGGACACCATATATTTT.

The chain joins TRBV19 to TRBJ1-5; 10 positions agree with TRBD1. The ends lost 4 bases at V and 3 bases at J; junction bases unmatched: 15. Germline V CDR1 and CDR2: LNHDA, SQIVND (reference sequence). This CDR3 is 19 amino acids long. The CDR3 bases are TGTGCCAGTAGTACGTACGGGACAGGGGATAGTGGGTCCAATCAGCCCCAGCATTTT. Translated, it gives CASSTYGTGDSGSNQPQHF.

This chain joins TRBV27 and TRBJ2-1; TRBD2 is a possible D gene (5 bases). The CDR3 covers 12 residues. The germline V gene encodes CDR1 MNHEY and CDR2 SMNVEV (reference sequence). V lost 5 bases to trimming and J lost 7 bases, with 9 bases between them. The chain's CDR3 is CASSEEGNEQFF. DNA of the CDR3: TGTGCCAGCAGTGAAGAGGGAAATGAGCAGTTCTTC.

The rearrangement joins TRBV27 to TRBJ1-2, with D perhaps TRBD1 (5 bases). The CDR3 has 12 residues. Germline-derived CDR1 and CDR2 are MNHEY and SMNVEV (reference sequence). V gave up 4 bases and J gave up 8 bases, with 11 bases separating them. The CDR3 sequence is CASSSRGVGYTF. The CDR3 bases are TGTGCCAGCAGTTCCCGGGGGGTCGGCTACACCTTC.